Each of the 20 T cell receptor beta chains below was sequenced from the same sample in a study of cytotoxic CD8 clonotypes in ibrutinib-treated CLL. TCRdb keeps only in-frame clones here, not all; method: immunoSEQ multiplex PCR. The sample yields some 120,000 clones, approximately 81% seen once. The specimen was PBMCs, collected after 24 months of ibrutinib treatment. These receptors originate from a human donor with chronic lymphocytic leukemia.

The chain joins TRBV4-3 to TRBJ2-2, with D perhaps matching TRBD1 or TRBD2 (7 bases each). The germline V gene encodes CDR1 LGHNA and CDR2 YSLEER. The CDR3 runs 17 residues. With 0 bases removed from V and 6 bases from J, the gap between germline ends came to 17 bases. The CDR3 region is CASSQDARQGGAGELFF. The CDR3 nucleotides are TGCGCCAGCAGCCAAGATGCCCGGCAGGGGGGGGCCGGGGAGCTGTTTTTT.

This clone turned up a few times. V gene TRBV30 combines with J gene TRBJ1-4, with 11 bases aligning to TRBD1. Germline assignment: CDR1 GTSNPN and CDR2 SVGIG (reference sequence). This CDR3 comprises 14 residues. The V and J ends lost 2 bases and 6 bases, in that order; junction bases with no gene match: 2. The CDR3 region has the DNA TGTGCCTGGAGTTTGGGACAGGGGGATGAAAAACTGTTTTTT. It translates to CAWSLGQGDEKLFF.

DNA of the CDR3: TGTGCCAGTAGTATAGTCGGGCAAAACTATGGCTACACCTTC. This gives the protein CASSIVGQNYGYTF. The chain combines TRBV19 with TRBJ1-2; D uncertain. Trimming shortened V by 1 base and J by 2 bases, and 8 bases separated the two germline ends. Germline values: CDR1 LNHDA, CDR2 SQIVND (reference sequence). The CDR3 runs to 14 residues.

V is TRBV10-3 and J is TRBJ1-6; D not resolved. This CDR3 spans 14 amino acids. Trimming removed 7 bases at V and 8 bases at J, with 15 bases between. Germline V lookup: CDR1 ENHRY, CDR2 SYGVKD. This chain's CDR3 is CAIKLGGVDSPLHF. The DNA for the CDR3 is TGTGCCATCAAATTGGGTGGGGTTGATTCACCCCTCCACTTT.

There are a few counts of this clone. The chain is built from TRBV6-1 and TRBJ1-2; D is perhaps TRBD1 (6 bases). The V and J ends lost 6 bases and 3 bases respectively, with 14 bases between them. From germline, CDR1 is MNHNS and CDR2 SASEGT. CDR3 length: 14 residues. The CDR3 spells CASRVEGGHYGYTF. The CDR3 region has the DNA TGTGCCAGCAGGGTAGAGGGGGGCCACTATGGCTACACCTTC.

The chain recombines TRBV19 with TRBJ1-1, with a tentative D call TRBD1 (5 bases). Germline CDR1 and CDR2: LNHDA and SQIVND (reference sequence). V dropped 2 bases and J dropped 11 bases, with 27 bases sitting between them. The CDR3 contains 17 residues. The CDR3 sequence: CASSIKWFTGTEIGAFF. DNA of the CDR3: TGTGCCAGTAGTATAAAATGGTTTACCGGGACGGAGATAGGGGCTTTCTTT.

CDR3 nucleotides: TGCGCCAGCCGAACGGCAGCCTCCTACGAGCAGTACTTC. This sequence encodes CASRTAASYEQYF. The chain recombines TRBV5-1 with TRBJ2-7; no clear D gene. With 7 bases removed from V and 0 bases from J, the gap between germline ends came to 11 bases. CDR1 is SGHRS, CDR2 YFSETQ, per germline. The CDR3 length is 13 residues.

This clone appeared a few times. The chain links TRBV4-1 to TRBJ1-2; the D gene is possibly TRBD1 (6 bases). CDR1 and CDR2 from the germline V gene are MGHRA and YSYEKL. V shed 0 bases and J shed 6 bases, with 14 bases lying between them. This CDR3 spans 15 amino acids. The CDR3 sequence is CASSQDLNRVHGYTF. In DNA form, the CDR3 reads TGCGCCAGCAGCCAAGATCTTAACAGGGTCCATGGCTACACCTTC.

This sequence joins TRBV18 and TRBJ1-1; 8 nucleotides line up with TRBD1. Germline assignment: CDR1 KGHSH and CDR2 LQKENI. The CDR3 has 15 amino acids. The V and J ends lost 4 bases and 1 base, in that order; junction bases with no gene match: 5. The CDR3 coding sequence is TGTGCCAGCTCACGGCAGGGGGCCCCGAACACTGAAGCTTTCTTT. Protein sequence: CASSRQGAPNTEAFF.

This clone was observed once. The chain couples TRBV30 to TRBJ2-7; D is uncertain. This CDR3 has 12 amino acids. From germline, CDR1 is GTSNPN and CDR2 SVGIG (reference sequence). V was shortened by 2 bases and J by 2 bases, with 7 bases between the two germline ends. CDR3 residues: CAWSKTTYEQYF. CDR3 DNA sequence: TGTGCCTGGAGTAAGACAACCTACGAGCAGTACTTC.

CDR3: CASSERKAGEYQETQYF. The CDR3 DNA sequence: TGTGCCAGCAGTGAACGGAAGGCAGGCGAGTACCAAGAGACCCAGTACTTC. V usage is TRBV25-1 and J usage is TRBJ2-5, with D unclear. Trimming took off 2 bases at V and 0 bases at J, with 16 bases between the two ends. This CDR3 has 17 amino acids. CDR1 and CDR2 (germline): MGHDK, SYGVNS.

The chain carries TRBV29-1 and TRBJ1-2, with 8 bases identical to TRBD1. Germline V gene data show CDR1 as SQVTM and CDR2 as ANQGSEA. The CDR3 is made up of 11 amino acids. Trimming at V came to 7 bases and at J to 6 bases, leaving 4 bases not matched to a gene. This chain's CDR3 is CSARQGNGYTF. The CDR3, as DNA: TGCAGCGCCAGACAGGGGAATGGCTACACCTTC. Looking up the rest from reference TRBV29-1 and TRBJ1-2 gives the full variable domain: SAVISQKPSRDICQRGTSLTIQCQVDSQVTMMFWYRQQPGQSLTLIATANQGSEATYESGFVIDKFPISRPNLTFSTLTVSNMSPEDSSIYLCSARQGNGYTFGSGTRLTVV.

This clone has just a few counts. The chain employs TRBV6-1 and TRBJ1-2; 8 nucleotides align to TRBD1. The CDR3 contains 14 residues. Germline V gene data show CDR1 as MNHNS and CDR2 as SASEGT. V lost 1 base and J lost 10; bases outside the gene matches: 8. For the CDR3, the DNA is TGTGCCAGCAGTGAAGTGTCAGGGGGCCTCACCTACACCTTC. Its translation is CASSEVSGGLTYTF.

V gene TRBV7-7 combines with J gene TRBJ2-1; TRBD2 might be the D (6 bases). The CDR3 totals 15 residues. The germline V gene has CDR1 SSHAT and CDR2 FNYEAQ (reference sequence). V lost 2 bases to trimming and J lost 4 bases, with 12 bases between them. This chain's CDR3 is CASSLTGTGYNEQFF. CDR3 nucleotides: TGTGCCAGCAGCTTAACCGGGACTGGGTACAATGAGCAGTTCTTC.

The chain couples TRBV2 to TRBJ1-2; possibly TRBD1 for D (5 bases). The CDR3 covers 15 residues. The germline V and J ends were trimmed by 1 base and 7 bases, with 16 bases remaining between them. CDR1 and CDR2 (germline): SNHLY, FYNNEI. CDR3 nucleotide sequence: TGTGCCAGCAGTGAAGTAAGGGGAGGGTCCCGTGGCTACACCTTC. It encodes CASSEVRGGSRGYTF.

The V gene is TRBV19, the J gene TRBJ1-1; TRBD1 matches at 11 bases. Trimming cost V 5 bases and J 5 bases; bases outside gene matches: 4. CDR1 and CDR2 from the germline V gene are LNHDA and SQIVND (reference sequence). The CDR3 length is 14 residues. CDR3 sequence reads: CASSQDRGRTEAFF. In DNA, the CDR3 is TGTGCCAGTAGTCAGGACAGGGGGCGAACTGAAGCTTTCTTT. Variable domain in full (rest from reference TRBV19 and TRBJ1-1): DGGITQSPKYLFRKEGQNVTLSCEQNLNHDAMYWYRQDPGQGLRLIYYSQIVNDFQKGDIAEGYSVSREKKESFPLTVTSAQKNPTAFYLCASSQDRGRTEAFFGQGTRLTVV.

This chain links TRBV5-5 with TRBJ2-5, with D perhaps given as TRBD1 or TRBD2 (5 bases each). The V end was cut by 0 bases, the J end by 3 bases, with 12 bases between. Germline loops: CDR1 SGHKS, CDR2 YYEKEE (reference sequence). This CDR3 region has 15 residues. DNA of the CDR3: TGTGCCAGCAGCTTGGTGGGACGTAGGGAAGAGACCCAGTACTTC. Protein sequence: CASSLVGRREETQYF.

This sequence joins TRBV9 and TRBJ2-3; no clear D. The V and J ends lost 1 base and 3 bases respectively, with 6 bases between them. Germline CDR1 and CDR2: SGDLS and YYNGEE. This CDR3 contains 13 residues. CDR3 sequence reads: CASSVPGTDTQYF. The CDR3 coding sequence is TGTGCCAGCAGCGTACCCGGAACAGATACGCAGTATTTT. The complete variable domain, with remaining parts taken from reference TRBV9 and TRBJ2-3, reads DSGVTQTPKHLITATGQRVTLRCSPRSGDLSVYWYQQSLDQGLQFLIQYYNGEERAKGNILERFSAQQFPDLHSELNLSSLELGDSALYFCASSVPGTDTQYFGPGTRLTVL.

This sequence joins TRBV18 and TRBJ2-7; TRBD1 matches 7 bases. V lost 2 bases and J lost 0; bases outside the gene matches: 10. Germline V gene sequence: CDR1 KGHSH, CDR2 LQKENI. The CDR3 consists of 17 residues. The CDR3 region is CASSPRTGLQSSYEQYF. The CDR3 nucleotides read TGTGCCAGCTCACCAAGGACAGGCTTGCAAAGCTCCTACGAGCAGTACTTC. The whole variable domain, remainder taken from reference TRBV18 and TRBJ2-7, is NAGVMQNPRHLVRRRGQEARLRCSPMKGHSHVYWYRQLPEEGLKFMVYLQKENIIDESGMPKERFSAEFPKEGPSILRIQQVVRGDSAAYFCASSPRTGLQSSYEQYFGPGTRLTVT.

CDR3 sequence: CATSRVPPGQGAYEQYF. The DNA of the CDR3 is TGTGCCACCAGCAGAGTCCCACCGGGACAGGGGGCCTACGAGCAGTACTTC. The V gene is TRBV15, the J gene TRBJ2-7, with TRBD1 identical over 11 bases. The CDR3 covers 17 residues. CDR1 and CDR2 (germline): LNHNV, YYDKDF (reference sequence). The ends lost 1 base at V and 2 bases at J; junction bases unmatched: 7.